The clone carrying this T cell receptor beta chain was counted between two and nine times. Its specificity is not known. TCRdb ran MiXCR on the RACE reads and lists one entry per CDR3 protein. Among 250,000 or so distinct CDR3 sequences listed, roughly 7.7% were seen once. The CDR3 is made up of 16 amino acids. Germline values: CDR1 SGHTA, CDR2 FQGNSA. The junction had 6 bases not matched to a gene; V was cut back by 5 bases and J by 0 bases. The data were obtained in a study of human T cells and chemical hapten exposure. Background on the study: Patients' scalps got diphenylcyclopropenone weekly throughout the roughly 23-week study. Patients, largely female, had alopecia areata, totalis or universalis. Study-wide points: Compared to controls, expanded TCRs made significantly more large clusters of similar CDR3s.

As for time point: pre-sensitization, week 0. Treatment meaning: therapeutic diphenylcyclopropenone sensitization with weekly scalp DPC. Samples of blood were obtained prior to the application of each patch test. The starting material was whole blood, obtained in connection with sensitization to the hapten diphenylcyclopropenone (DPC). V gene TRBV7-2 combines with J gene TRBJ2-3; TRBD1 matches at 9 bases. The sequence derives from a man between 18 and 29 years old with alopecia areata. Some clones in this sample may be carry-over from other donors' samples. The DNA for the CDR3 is TGTGCCAGCAGCGTGACAGGGGGTGCTAGCACAGATACGCAGTATTTT. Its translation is CASSVTGGASTDTQYF.